The 7 T cell receptor beta chains presented below share a single source sample, sequenced in a study of PD-1 blockade in mismatch repair-deficient tumors. Sequenced by immunoSEQ multiplex PCR; TCRdb stores in-frame clones only, minus some. The sample holds about 68,000 clones, around 73% seen once. The sequencing used peripheral blood, collected 2 weeks after starting pembrolizumab. These receptors came from an adult with mismatch repair-deficient cancer.

This clone was recorded only once. The chain uses TRBV6-6 and TRBJ2-7, with D possibly being TRBD2 (5 bases). Trimming took off 6 bases at V and 0 bases at J, with 12 bases between the two ends. The CDR3 is 14 residues long. Germline assignment: CDR1 MNHNY and CDR2 SVGAGI (reference sequence). CDR3 nucleotide sequence: TGTGCCAGCAGCACGAGGGTCCGCTCCTACGAGCAGTACTTC. Translated: CASSTRVRSYEQYF.

This clone has more than one count but fewer than ten. This chain connects TRBV23-1 to TRBJ2-5; possibly TRBD1 for D (5 bases). TRBV23-1 is an ORF for which the function is uncertain. V gave up 1 base and J gave up 6 bases, with 21 bases separating them. The CDR3 spans 17 residues. The CDR3 sequence is CASSQFKGFEDKKTQYF. The CDR3 coding sequence is TGCGCCAGCAGTCAATTTAAGGGATTTGAGGACAAAAAGACCCAGTACTTC.

The V and J genes are TRBV5-5 and TRBJ1-5; D perhaps matches TRBD1 (5 bases). Germline V lookup: CDR1 SGHKS, CDR2 YYEKEE (reference sequence). The CDR3 is 17 amino acids. The V end was cut by 0 bases, the J end by 3 bases, with 16 bases between. The CDR3 spells CASSLAQGGRNNQPQHF. In DNA, the CDR3 is TGTGCCAGCAGCTTGGCCCAGGGTGGCAGGAACAATCAGCCCCAGCATTTT.

The gene calls are TRBV7-9 and TRBJ2-7, with D uncertain. The CDR3 is 12 amino acids. Germline V gives CDR1 SEHNR, CDR2 FQNEAQ (reference sequence). V lost 5 bases, J lost 3 bases, and 8 bases lay in between. The DNA of the CDR3 is TGTGCCAGCAGCCCCGGAATCTACGAGCAGTACTTC. Translating it yields CASSPGIYEQYF.

V and J are TRBV30 and TRBJ2-2; D unclear. This CDR3 is built from 13 residues. Germline CDR1 GTSNPN, CDR2 SVGIG (reference sequence). V was cut by 0 bases and J by 5 bases, with 7 bases left in between. The CDR3 sequence: CAWSVLGTGELFF. DNA for the CDR3: TGTGCCTGGAGTGTCCTAGGTACCGGGGAGCTGTTTTTT.

Only a few counts were recorded for this clone. The chain employs TRBV5-1 and TRBJ2-1, with TRBD2 identical over 9 bases. Germline-derived CDR1 and CDR2 are SGHRS and YFSETQ. The CDR3 is 16 residues long. V dropped 1 base and J dropped 4; count of bases not matched to a gene: 6. The CDR3: CASSLPSLAGYNEQFF. CDR3 bases: TGCGCCAGCAGCTTGCCGTCGCTAGCGGGATACAATGAGCAGTTCTTC.

The chain couples TRBV2 to TRBJ1-5; tentative D call: TRBD1 (5 bases). CDR1 and CDR2 (germline): SNHLY, FYNNEI. The V and J ends lost 6 bases and 2 bases respectively, with 11 bases between them. CDR3 length equals 14 residues. Here the CDR3 reads CASRGTSGNQPQHF. The CDR3 nucleotides are TGTGCCAGCAGAGGGACGTCCGGCAATCAGCCCCAGCATTTT.